The 3 T cell receptor beta chains given below trace back to one sample, sequenced in a study of immunodeficiency. TCRdb's table, derived via immunoSEQ multiplex PCR, lists solely in-frame clones and lacks some. Counted here are about 3,900 clones, under 95% occurring once; the ten biggest clones make up around 4.1%. The sequenced sample consisted of CD4+ T cells from blood. These receptors were collected from a human donor in good health.

The chain carries TRBV6-1 and TRBJ2-3; 7 bases match TRBD2. CDR3 length: 16 residues. The V gene end was trimmed by 0 bases and the J gene end by 5 bases; junction bases not matched to a gene: 8. CDR1 and CDR2 from the germline V gene are MNHNS and SASEGT. In DNA, the CDR3 is TGTGCCAGCAGTGAAGCGCAGTCGAGGACTAGAGATACGCAGTATTTT. Translation gives CASSEAQSRTRDTQYF.

V gene TRBV3-1 (or the pseudogene TRBV3-2) combines with J gene TRBJ2-7, with D unclear. The germline gives CDR1 LGHDT, CDR2 YNNKEL (reference sequence). With 0 bases removed from V and 6 bases from J, the gap between germline ends came to 9 bases. The CDR3 runs to 13 residues. The CDR3 loop reads CASSQDLFGEQYF. CDR3 nucleotides: TGTGCCAGCAGCCAAGATTTGTTTGGCGAGCAGTACTTC.

This rearrangement joins TRBV2 to TRBJ2-1; D call uncertain. CDR1 and CDR2 (germline): SNHLY, FYNNEI. Trimming took 4 bases from V and 7 from J, leaving 11 bases between them. The CDR3 covers 13 residues. The CDR3: CASSVTSYNEQFF. The DNA for the CDR3 is TGTGCCAGCAGTGTCACGAGTTATAATGAGCAGTTCTTC.